The T cell receptor (beta chain) under discussion was sequenced for a study of monozygotic twins with inflammatory bowel disease. Study outcomes and limitations: Since immunosuppressive treatments differed, patient repertoires may have gained added variability.

Germline CDR1 is DFQATT and CDR2 is SNEGSKA (reference sequence). The CDR3 sequence is 13 residues long. Starting material for each TCR library was around 3.5 ug of total RNA. TCRdb reanalyzed the 5' RACE reads and collapses them to one entry per CDR3 protein, without DNA. The sample data list over 200,000 distinct CDR3 sequences. As to this clonotype: Its antigen is still unknown.

The receptor was derived from a human donor with ulcerative colitis or Crohn's disease, or a healthy co-twin of an affected twin (not recorded which). Sequenced: blood. The J gene is TRBJ1-1, the V gene TRBV20-1; absent DNA, TCRdb's TRBD1 call cannot be checked. CDR3 residues: CSGGQGGGTEAFF.